This T cell receptor beta chain was profiled in a study of Ad26.COV2.S vaccination and SARS-CoV-2 variants. The wider study: Dosing was one shot or two shots 56 days apart.

Treatment noted: 15 to 20 received Ad26.COV2.S at low or high dose, single or two shots; roughly 5 received placebo; per-sample allocation not given. Day 63 after the first vaccine or placebo injection was the time point for sampling. An Ad26 vector carrying the Wuhan-strain SARS-CoV-2 spike served as the vaccine. Notes on the study in general: It was vaccine recipients, not placebo recipients, who had the higher spike-specific TCR breadth. Breadth measured for non-spike TCRs was similar across vaccine and placebo recipients.

Trimming cost V 5 bases and J 0 bases, with 8 bases left between them. The CDR3 totals 15 residues. CDR1 and CDR2 (germline): MNHEY, SMNVEV (reference sequence). Concerning this clone itself: The antigen is undetermined.

This table comes from immunoSEQ multiplex PCR, and its TCRdb copy is limited to in-frame clones, with some not included. The data contain approximately 280,000 clones, 70% to 90% of them singletons. Sequenced here: peripheral blood, sampled in a trial of Ad26.COV2.S vaccine versus placebo. The rearrangement links TRBV27 to TRBJ2-6; D is undetermined. The receptor comes from a person between 18 and 65 years old who received the Ad26.COV2.S COVID-19 vaccine or a placebo. CDR3 sequence reads: CASSPSLSGANVLTF. CDR3 nucleotide sequence: TGTGCCAGCAGTCCGTCCCTCTCTGGGGCCAACGTCCTGACTTTC.